This is a list of T cell receptor beta chains from one sample in a study of blood T cell repertoires in COVID-19. Repertoires were generated with immunoSEQ multiplex PCR, while TCRdb's copy carries only in-frame clones and drops some. The data show about 73,000 clones, about 80% seen once. Specimen: peripheral blood. Receptors originate from a woman aged 55-69 years with acute or convalescent COVID-19. The CDR3 runs from the conserved cysteine through the conserved F or W. The D gene is left open where the match is weak. A row's size may be missing; if present it is once, few, many or a size class.

j_call: TRBJ1-4
v_call: TRBV3-1/TRBV3-2
d_call: TRBD1
clone_size: NA
cdr3_aa: CASSSGGGTNEKLFF
cdr3_nt: TGTGCCAGCAGCTCAGGAGGGGGCACTAATGAAAAACTGTTTTTT

j_call: TRBJ1-6
v_call: TRBV6-6
d_call: TRBD1
clone_size: few
cdr3_aa: CASSLRGQGAYNSPLHF
cdr3_nt: TGTGCCAGCAGTCTACGGGGACAGGGGGCGTATAATTCACCCCTCCACTTT

j_call: TRBJ2-7
v_call: TRBV5-1
d_call: TRBD1
clone_size: NA
cdr3_aa: CASSLRRGGTGNIYEQYF
cdr3_nt: TGCGCCAGCAGCTTGAGAAGAGGAGGGACAGGGAACATTTACGAGCAGTACTTC

j_call: TRBJ1-1
v_call: TRBV6-1
d_call: TRBD1
clone_size: NA
cdr3_aa: CASSEGTGRANTEAFF
cdr3_nt: TGTGCCAGCAGTGAAGGGACAGGGAGAGCAAACACTGAAGCTTTCTTT

j_call: TRBJ2-6
v_call: TRBV30
d_call: NA
clone_size: NA
cdr3_aa: CAWSDRAGANVLTF
cdr3_nt: TGTGCCTGGAGTGACAGGGCTGGGGCCAACGTCCTGACTTTC

j_call: TRBJ1-4
v_call: TRBV10-3
d_call: TRBD1
clone_size: once
cdr3_aa: CAISDQDRGAGELFF
cdr3_nt: TGTGCCATCAGTGACCAAGACAGGGGCGCTGGGGAACTGTTTTTT

j_call: TRBJ1-1
v_call: TRBV6-2/TRBV6-3
d_call: NA
clone_size: NA
cdr3_aa: CASGRAGNTEAFF
cdr3_nt: TGTGCCAGCGGCCGCGCAGGGAACACTGAAGCTTTCTTT

j_call: TRBJ1-5
v_call: TRBV6-1
d_call: NA
clone_size: NA
cdr3_aa: CASSEARDQPQHF
cdr3_nt: TGTGCCAGCAGTGAGGCGAGGGATCAGCCCCAGCATTTT

j_call: TRBJ2-7
v_call: TRBV10-1
d_call: NA
clone_size: NA
cdr3_aa: CASSATGEQYF
cdr3_nt: TGCGCCAGCAGTGCTACCGGCGAGCAGTACTTC

j_call: TRBJ1-1
v_call: TRBV19
d_call: NA
clone_size: NA
cdr3_aa: CASSSSGNTEAFF
cdr3_nt: TGTGCCAGTAGTAGTTCGGGGAACACTGAAGCTTTCTTT

j_call: TRBJ2-2
v_call: TRBV29-1
d_call: TRBD1
clone_size: NA
cdr3_aa: CSGSVAGGLNGELFF
cdr3_nt: TGCAGCGGGTCGGTGGCAGGGGGCTTAAACGGGGAGCTGTTTTTT

j_call: TRBJ1-4
v_call: TRBV9
d_call: TRBD1
clone_size: NA
cdr3_aa: CASSVASGTGGTNEKLFF
cdr3_nt: TGTGCCAGCAGCGTAGCTTCCGGGACAGGGGGGACTAATGAAAAACTGTTTTTT

j_call: TRBJ2-6
v_call: TRBV5-1
d_call: NA
clone_size: NA
cdr3_aa: CASSLLTGPSSGANVLTF
cdr3_nt: TGCGCCAGCAGCTTACTGACAGGCCCGAGCTCTGGGGCCAACGTCCTGACTTTC

j_call: TRBJ1-1
v_call: TRBV10-2
d_call: TRBD1
clone_size: NA
cdr3_aa: CASRGQANTEAFF
cdr3_nt: TGCGCCAGCAGGGGACAGGCGAACACTGAAGCTTTCTTT

j_call: TRBJ1-2
v_call: TRBV2
d_call: NA
clone_size: NA
cdr3_aa: CASSDYQGNYGYTF
cdr3_nt: TGTGCCAGCAGTGATTATCAGGGGAACTATGGCTACACCTTC

j_call: TRBJ1-4
v_call: TRBV5-5
d_call: NA
clone_size: once
cdr3_aa: CASSSRGGRLGEKLFF
cdr3_nt: TGTGCCAGCAGCTCCCGCGGGGGGCGGTTAGGCGAAAAACTGTTTTTT

j_call: TRBJ2-1
v_call: TRBV9
d_call: NA
clone_size: NA
cdr3_aa: CASSVEGRGDNEQFF
cdr3_nt: TGTGCCAGCAGCGTAGAGGGCAGGGGGGACAATGAGCAGTTCTTC

j_call: TRBJ2-7
v_call: TRBV5-1
d_call: TRBD1
clone_size: NA
cdr3_aa: CASRRGTGGSYEQYF
cdr3_nt: TGCGCCAGCAGAAGGGGGACAGGGGGTTCCTACGAGCAGTACTTC

j_call: TRBJ1-6
v_call: TRBV5-1
d_call: NA
clone_size: NA
cdr3_aa: CASSLERGSPLHF
cdr3_nt: TGCGCCAGCAGCTTGGAACGGGGTTCACCCCTCCACTTT

j_call: TRBJ2-5
v_call: TRBV7-9
d_call: NA
clone_size: NA
cdr3_aa: CASSLSRGETQYF
cdr3_nt: TGTGCCAGCAGCTTAAGCAGGGGAGAGACCCAGTACTTC

j_call: TRBJ2-6
v_call: TRBV6-5
d_call: NA
clone_size: NA
cdr3_aa: CASTGGDGGANVLTF
cdr3_nt: TGTGCCAGCACCGGCGGGGACGGCGGGGCCAACGTCCTGACTTTC

j_call: TRBJ2-3
v_call: TRBV6-5
d_call: TRBD1
clone_size: NA
cdr3_aa: CASSYATGTGTDTQYF
cdr3_nt: TGTGCCAGCAGCTACGCGACCGGGACAGGGACAGATACGCAGTATTTT

j_call: TRBJ1-3
v_call: TRBV5-1
d_call: NA
clone_size: once
cdr3_aa: CASSLEGQISGNTIYF
cdr3_nt: TGCGCCAGCAGCTTGGAGGGGCAAATCTCTGGAAACACCATATATTTT

j_call: TRBJ2-7
v_call: TRBV30
d_call: TRBD1
clone_size: NA
cdr3_aa: CAWSVKGQLITYEQYF
cdr3_nt: TGTGCCTGGAGTGTAAAGGGACAGCTGATTACCTACGAGCAGTACTTC

j_call: TRBJ2-7
v_call: TRBV9
d_call: TRBD1
clone_size: once
cdr3_aa: CASSVVGTGGDEQYF
cdr3_nt: TGTGCCAGCAGCGTAGTGGGGACAGGGGGCGACGAGCAGTACTTC

j_call: TRBJ1-3
v_call: TRBV19
d_call: NA
clone_size: NA
cdr3_aa: CASSILPDSGSGNTIYF
cdr3_nt: TGTGCCAGTAGTATATTGCCAGATAGCGGCTCTGGAAACACCATATATTTT

j_call: TRBJ2-7
v_call: TRBV5-4
d_call: NA
clone_size: NA
cdr3_aa: CASSHFGRIDEQYF
cdr3_nt: TGTGCCAGCAGCCATTTTGGGAGAATCGACGAGCAGTACTTC

j_call: TRBJ2-1
v_call: TRBV24-1
d_call: NA
clone_size: NA
cdr3_aa: CATSDKGPGRTYNEQFF
cdr3_nt: TGTGCCACCAGTGATAAAGGCCCAGGGCGCACCTACAATGAGCAGTTCTTC

j_call: TRBJ2-7
v_call: TRBV7-9
d_call: NA
clone_size: many
cdr3_aa: CASSPSTINEQYF
cdr3_nt: TGTGCCAGCAGCCCTAGCACTATAAACGAGCAGTACTTC

j_call: TRBJ2-3
v_call: TRBV19
d_call: TRBD2
clone_size: NA
cdr3_aa: CASSRSPLAGGLTDTQYF
cdr3_nt: TGTGCCAGTAGTCGATCCCCACTAGCGGGGGGGCTCACAGATACGCAGTATTTT

j_call: TRBJ2-3
v_call: TRBV3-1/TRBV3-2
d_call: NA
clone_size: few
cdr3_aa: CASSHSGGWGTDTQYF
cdr3_nt: TGTGCCAGCAGCCACTCCGGGGGTTGGGGCACAGATACGCAGTATTTT

j_call: TRBJ1-1
v_call: TRBV19
d_call: NA
clone_size: NA
cdr3_aa: CASSETDSSNTEAFF
cdr3_nt: TGTGCCAGTAGTGAAACGGACAGTTCGAACACTGAAGCTTTCTTT

j_call: TRBJ2-1
v_call: TRBV5-1
d_call: NA
clone_size: NA
cdr3_aa: CASSLWDVEGYNEQFF
cdr3_nt: TGCGCCAGCAGCTTGTGGGATGTGGAGGGATACAATGAGCAGTTCTTC

j_call: TRBJ1-5
v_call: TRBV6-5
d_call: TRBD1
clone_size: NA
cdr3_aa: CASSSGTGGQPQHF
cdr3_nt: TGTGCCAGCAGTTCCGGGACAGGGGGTCAGCCCCAGCATTTT

j_call: TRBJ1-4
v_call: TRBV6-5
d_call: NA
clone_size: NA
cdr3_aa: CASRQARATNEKLFF
cdr3_nt: TGTGCCAGCAGACAGGCCCGCGCAACTAATGAAAAACTGTTTTTT

j_call: TRBJ1-1
v_call: TRBV9
d_call: TRBD1
clone_size: NA
cdr3_aa: CASSVGLRQGARDTEAFF
cdr3_nt: TGTGCCAGCAGCGTAGGGTTGAGGCAGGGGGCGCGGGACACTGAAGCTTTCTTT

j_call: TRBJ2-1
v_call: TRBV3-1/TRBV3-2
d_call: TRBD2
clone_size: NA
cdr3_aa: CASSQGLGGDSYNEQFF
cdr3_nt: TGTGCCAGCAGCCAAGGTCTCGGGGGGGACTCCTACAATGAGCAGTTCTTC

j_call: TRBJ2-1
v_call: TRBV10-3
d_call: TRBD2
clone_size: NA
cdr3_aa: CAISGGLAGGEVLFF
cdr3_nt: TGTGCCATCAGTGGCGGACTAGCGGGGGGGGAAGTGCTGTTCTTC

j_call: TRBJ2-2
v_call: TRBV5-4
d_call: TRBD1
clone_size: NA
cdr3_aa: CASSLARGTGVAGELFF
cdr3_nt: TGTGCCAGCAGCTTGGCCCGTGGGACAGGGGTGGCCGGGGAGCTGTTTTTT

j_call: TRBJ2-7
v_call: TRBV10-2
d_call: NA
clone_size: NA
cdr3_aa: CASSVGSYEQYF
cdr3_nt: TGCGCCAGCAGTGTTGGGAGCTACGAGCAGTACTTC

j_call: TRBJ2-2
v_call: TRBV6-4
d_call: TRBD1
clone_size: NA
cdr3_aa: CASSETGTGGGELFF
cdr3_nt: TGTGCCAGCAGTGAGACCGGGACAGGAGGCGGGGAGCTGTTTTTT

j_call: TRBJ1-1
v_call: TRBV5-1
d_call: NA
clone_size: NA
cdr3_aa: CASSLGLGQGLNTEAFF
cdr3_nt: TGCGCCAGCAGCTTGGGGCTGGGACAAGGGTTGAACACTGAAGCTTTCTTT

j_call: TRBJ2-6
v_call: TRBV3-1/TRBV3-2
d_call: NA
clone_size: NA
cdr3_aa: CASTLHGGVFSGANVLTF
cdr3_nt: TGTGCCAGCACCTTACATGGCGGGGTTTTCTCTGGGGCCAACGTCCTGACTTTC

j_call: TRBJ2-2
v_call: TRBV30
d_call: NA
clone_size: NA
cdr3_aa: CAWSVLGARDTGELFF
cdr3_nt: TGTGCCTGGAGTGTACTGGGGGCTAGAGACACCGGGGAGCTGTTTTTT

j_call: TRBJ2-1
v_call: TRBV2
d_call: NA
clone_size: NA
cdr3_aa: CASSPLNEQFF
cdr3_nt: TGTGCCAGCAGCCCCCTAAATGAGCAGTTCTTC

j_call: TRBJ1-5
v_call: TRBV5-5
d_call: TRBD1
clone_size: NA
cdr3_aa: CASSSGQGAINQPQHF
cdr3_nt: TGTGCCAGCAGCTCGGGACAGGGCGCCATCAATCAGCCCCAGCATTTT

j_call: TRBJ2-7
v_call: TRBV5-1
d_call: NA
clone_size: NA
cdr3_aa: CASTGAYEQYF
cdr3_nt: TGCGCCAGCACGGGGGCCTACGAGCAGTACTTC

j_call: TRBJ2-3
v_call: TRBV18
d_call: TRBD1
clone_size: NA
cdr3_aa: CASSKGQGADTQYF
cdr3_nt: TGTGCCAGCTCAAAGGGACAGGGGGCCGATACGCAGTATTTT

j_call: TRBJ2-1
v_call: TRBV21-1
d_call: NA
clone_size: NA
cdr3_aa: CARIFSDRGLVGLTYNEQFF
cdr3_nt: TGTGCCAGGATCTTTTCGGACAGGGGGCTAGTAGGATTAACCTACAATGAGCAGTTCTTC

j_call: TRBJ1-4
v_call: TRBV3-1/TRBV3-2
d_call: NA
clone_size: few
cdr3_aa: CASSQVPSRGEKLFF
cdr3_nt: TGTGCCAGCAGCCAAGTGCCCAGTAGGGGGGAAAAACTGTTTTTT

j_call: TRBJ2-5
v_call: TRBV10-3
d_call: NA
clone_size: few
cdr3_aa: CAISDIVTQETQYF
cdr3_nt: TGTGCCATCAGTGATATAGTCACTCAAGAGACCCAGTACTTC